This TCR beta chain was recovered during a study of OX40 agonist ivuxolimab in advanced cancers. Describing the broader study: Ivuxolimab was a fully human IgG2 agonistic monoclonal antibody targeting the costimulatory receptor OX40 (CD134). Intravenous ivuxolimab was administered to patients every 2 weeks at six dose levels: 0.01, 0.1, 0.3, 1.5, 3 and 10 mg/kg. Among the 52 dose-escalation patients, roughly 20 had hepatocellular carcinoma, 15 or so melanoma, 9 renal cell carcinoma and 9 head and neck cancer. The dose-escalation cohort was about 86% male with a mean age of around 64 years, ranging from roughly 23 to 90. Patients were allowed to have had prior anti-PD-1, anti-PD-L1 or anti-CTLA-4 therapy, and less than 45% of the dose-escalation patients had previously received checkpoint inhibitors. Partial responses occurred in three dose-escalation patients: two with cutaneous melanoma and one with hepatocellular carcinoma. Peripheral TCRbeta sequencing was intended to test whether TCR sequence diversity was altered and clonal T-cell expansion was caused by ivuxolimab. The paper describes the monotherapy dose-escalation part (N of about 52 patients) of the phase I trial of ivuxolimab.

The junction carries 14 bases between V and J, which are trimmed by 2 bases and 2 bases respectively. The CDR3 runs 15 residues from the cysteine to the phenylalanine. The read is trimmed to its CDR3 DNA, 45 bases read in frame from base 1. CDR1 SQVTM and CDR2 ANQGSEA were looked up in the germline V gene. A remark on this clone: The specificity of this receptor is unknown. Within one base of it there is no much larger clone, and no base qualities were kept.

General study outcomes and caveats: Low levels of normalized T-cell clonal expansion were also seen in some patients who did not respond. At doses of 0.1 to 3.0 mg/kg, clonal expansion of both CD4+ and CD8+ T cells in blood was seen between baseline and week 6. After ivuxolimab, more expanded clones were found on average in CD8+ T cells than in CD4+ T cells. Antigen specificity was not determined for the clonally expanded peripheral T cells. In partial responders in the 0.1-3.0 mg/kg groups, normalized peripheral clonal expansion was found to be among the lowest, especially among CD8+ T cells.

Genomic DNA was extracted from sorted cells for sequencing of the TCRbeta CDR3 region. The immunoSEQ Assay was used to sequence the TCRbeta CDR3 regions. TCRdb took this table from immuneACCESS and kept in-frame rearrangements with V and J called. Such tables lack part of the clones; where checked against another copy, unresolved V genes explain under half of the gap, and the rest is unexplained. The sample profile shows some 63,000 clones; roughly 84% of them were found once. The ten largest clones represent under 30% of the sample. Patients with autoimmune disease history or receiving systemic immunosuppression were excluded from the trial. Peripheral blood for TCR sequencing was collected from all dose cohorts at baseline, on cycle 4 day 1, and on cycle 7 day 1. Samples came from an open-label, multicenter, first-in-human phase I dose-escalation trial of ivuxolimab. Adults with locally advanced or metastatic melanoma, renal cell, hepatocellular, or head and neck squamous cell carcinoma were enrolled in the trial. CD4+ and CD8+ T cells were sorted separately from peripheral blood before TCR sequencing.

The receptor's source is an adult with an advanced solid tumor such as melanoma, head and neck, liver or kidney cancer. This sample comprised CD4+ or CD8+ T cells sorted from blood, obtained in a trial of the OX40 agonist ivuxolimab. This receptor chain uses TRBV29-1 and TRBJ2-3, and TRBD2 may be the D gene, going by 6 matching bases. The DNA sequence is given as TGCAGCGTTGAACCGGAGGGCAGTAACACAGATACGCAGTATTTT. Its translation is CSVEPEGSNTDTQYF.